The 8 T cell receptor beta chains given below trace back to one sample, sequenced in a study of read filtering for tumor transcriptome and immune sequencing. Molecular barcoded adaptors covering alpha/delta and beta/gamma chains were used on about 0.4 ug RNA. TCRdb reprocessed the reads with MiXCR, giving one entry per CDR3 protein. The sample consists of 40,000 or so distinct CDR3 sequences, 13% to 15% of them appearing once. Material for sequencing was a population of CD138-negative cells sorted from bone marrow. Receptors were obtained from a donor at least 40 years old with multiple myeloma.

This clonotype was seen many times. J is TRBJ1-2 and V is TRBV20-1; unclear D gene. This CDR3 region has 10 residues. Trimming removed 6 bases at V and 5 bases at J, with 7 bases between. Germline CDR1 is DFQATT and CDR2 is SNEGSKA (reference sequence). This CDR3 is CSALLYGYTF. In nucleotides, the CDR3 is TGCAGTGCGCTTCTTTATGGCTACACCTTC.

This clonotype occurred many times. The chain links TRBV7-3 to TRBJ1-1, with D possibly being TRBD1 (5 bases). Looked up from germline, CDR1 is SGHTA and CDR2 is FQGTGA. The CDR3 is 14 residues long. V was pared by 1 base and J by 4 bases, with 10 bases between. CDR3 nucleotide sequence: TGTGCCAGCAGCTTAAAGTCGAGGGGCACTGAAGCTTTCTTT. It translates to CASSLKSRGTEAFF.

This clonotype was seen only a few times. This rearrangement joins TRBV11-3 to TRBJ2-2; tentative D call: TRBD1 (6 bases). The germline V gene encodes CDR1 SGHNT and CDR2 YENEEA. The V gene lost 5 bases and the J gene lost 11 bases, with 24 bases spanning the gap. The CDR3 covers 16 residues. CDR3 region: CASSPLIQPTGPELFF. The CDR3, as DNA: TGTGCCAGCAGCCCGCTAATACAACCAACAGGGCCTGAGCTGTTTTTT. The entire variable domain, with the rest obtained from reference TRBV11-3 and TRBJ2-2, is as follows: EAGVVQSPRYKIIEKKQPVAFWCNPISGHNTLYWYLQNLGQGPELLIRYENEEAVDDSQLPKDRFSAERLKGVDSTLKIQPAELGDSAVYLCASSPLIQPTGPELFFGEGSRLTVL.

This clonotype was seen ten or more times. This rearrangement joins TRBV20-1 to TRBJ2-1, with D perhaps matching TRBD2 (5 bases). CDR3 length: 14 residues. CDR1 is DFQATT and CDR2 is SNEGSKA in the germline V gene (reference sequence). Between the trimmed V and J ends, which lost 1 base and 6 bases, there was a span of 13 bases. CDR3 region: CSARGRDWSNEQFF. The CDR3 DNA follows: TGCAGTGCTAGAGGACGGGATTGGTCCAATGAGCAGTTCTTC.

This clonotype was recorded at least ten times. The chain employs TRBV29-1 and TRBJ2-5, with TRBD1 matching 7 bases. After removal of 7 bases from V and 2 bases from J, the junction contained 16 bases not matched to a gene. The V gene's germline CDR1 is SQVTM and CDR2 ANQGSEA. The CDR3 is 16 residues long. The CDR3 sequence is CSATIHPGTEQETQYF. DNA of the CDR3: TGCAGCGCCACAATTCACCCGGGGACAGAGCAAGAGACCCAGTACTTC.

By share, this clonotype ranks as medium-sized (0.01 to 0.1%). V usage is TRBV2 and J usage is TRBJ1-5, with 8 bases matching TRBD1. This CDR3 is built from 15 residues. Germline V gene sequence: CDR1 SNHLY, CDR2 FYNNEI. Trimming cost V 7 bases and J 1 base; bases outside gene matches: 6. The CDR3 coding sequence is TGTGCCAGCATTGCCCGACAGGGGAGCAATCAGCCCCAGCATTTT. It is translated as CASIARQGSNQPQHF.

This clonotype came up many times. The V and J genes are TRBV7-9 and TRBJ2-1; D possibly corresponds to TRBD2 (5 bases). The CDR3 spans 14 residues. The V gene lost 1 base and the J gene lost 5 bases, with 9 bases spanning the gap. Germline V CDR1 and CDR2: SEHNR, FQNEAQ (reference sequence). The CDR3 here is CASSLGGNHNEQFF. In nucleotides, the CDR3 is TGTGCCAGCAGCTTAGGAGGGAACCACAATGAGCAGTTCTTC.

The V call is TRBV5-4, the J call TRBJ1-6; D unclear. The germline gives CDR1 SGHNT, CDR2 YYREEE (reference sequence). Trimming shortened V by 4 bases and J by 10 bases, and 18 bases separated the two germline ends. CDR3 length equals 15 residues. For the CDR3, the DNA is TGTGCCAGCAGCCCCAATCGGGGAGGCAGCTCACCCCTCCACTTT. Protein sequence: CASSPNRGGSSPLHF. Based on the CDR3 plus reference TRBV5-4 and TRBJ1-6, the full variable domain is ETGVTQSPTHLIKTRGQQVTLRCSSQSGHNTVSWYQQALGQGPQFIFQYYREEENGRGNFPPRFSGLQFPNYSSELNVNALELDDSALYLCASSPNRGGSSPLHFGNGTRLTVT.